Only one count was recorded for the clone carrying this T cell receptor (beta chain). The antigen is not known. This entry comes from a study of T cells in localized non-small cell lung cancer. This table comes from immunoSEQ multiplex PCR, and its TCRdb copy is limited to in-frame clones, with some not included. The sample includes about 34,000 clones, over 65% of them seen just once. Overall study results and limits: Adjacent lung held a median roughly 60 of the top 100 tumor clones.

Germline loops: CDR1 SGHTA, CDR2 FQGNSA. V lost 0 bases and J 5 bases, leaving 10 bases between the germline ends. The length of the CDR3 is 15 residues. This clonotype originated in a male donor older than 55 with stage II squamous cell lung carcinoma. The chain is built from TRBV7-2 and TRBJ2-2; possibly TRBD2 for D (7 bases). Sequenced material: peripheral blood, taken before any cancer treatment. The CDR3 bases are TGTGCCAGCAGCTTAGCGGGGGGGCGGACCGGGGAGCTGTTTTTT. Translation gives CASSLAGGRTGELFF. Variable domain in full (rest from reference TRBV7-2 and TRBJ2-2): GAGVSQSPSNKVTEKGKDVELRCDPISGHTALYWYRQSLGQGLEFLIYFQGNSAPDKSGLPSDRFSAERTGGSVSTLTIQRTQQEDSAVYLCASSLAGGRTGELFFGEGSRLTVL.